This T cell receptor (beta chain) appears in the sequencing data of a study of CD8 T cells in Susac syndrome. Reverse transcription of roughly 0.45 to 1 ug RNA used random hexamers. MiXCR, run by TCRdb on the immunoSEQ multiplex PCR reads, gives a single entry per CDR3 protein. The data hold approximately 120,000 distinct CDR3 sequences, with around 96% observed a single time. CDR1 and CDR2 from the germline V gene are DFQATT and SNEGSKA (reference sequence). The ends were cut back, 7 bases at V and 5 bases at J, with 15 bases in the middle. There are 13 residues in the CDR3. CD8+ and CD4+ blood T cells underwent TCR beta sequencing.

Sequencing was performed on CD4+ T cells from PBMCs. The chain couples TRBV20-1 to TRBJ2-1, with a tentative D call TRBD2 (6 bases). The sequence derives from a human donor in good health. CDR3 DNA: TGCAGTGTTTCGGGACTTAAAGACAATGAGCAGTTCTTC. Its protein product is CSVSGLKDNEQFF.